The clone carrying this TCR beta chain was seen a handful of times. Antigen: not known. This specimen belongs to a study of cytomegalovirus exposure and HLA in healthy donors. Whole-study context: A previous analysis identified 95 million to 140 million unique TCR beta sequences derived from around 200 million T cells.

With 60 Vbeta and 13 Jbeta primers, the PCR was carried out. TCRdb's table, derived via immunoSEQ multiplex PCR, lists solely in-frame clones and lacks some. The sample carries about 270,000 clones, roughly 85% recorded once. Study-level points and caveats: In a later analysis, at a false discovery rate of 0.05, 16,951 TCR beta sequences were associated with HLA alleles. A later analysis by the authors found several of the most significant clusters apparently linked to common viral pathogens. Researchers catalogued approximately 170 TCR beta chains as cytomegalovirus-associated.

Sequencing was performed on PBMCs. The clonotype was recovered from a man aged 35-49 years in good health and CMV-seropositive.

The CDR3 DNA sequence: TGCGCCAGCAGCGGGACTCATGGAAACACCATATATTTT. It is translated as CASSGTHGNTIYF. This chain links TRBV23-1 with TRBJ1-3, with D possibly TRBD1 on 5 matching bases. TRBV23-1 counts as an open reading frame of uncertain function. Trimming removed 6 bases at V and 3 bases at J, with 9 bases between. The CDR3 contains 13 residues.